The present TCR beta chain was sequenced within a study of CD8+ T cells in alopecia areata. Broader study findings: There were many expanded lesional clones persisting in scalp and blood during tofacitinib.

The authors extracted RNA and reverse transcribed it into cDNA as the sequencing template. Method: immunoSEQ multiplex PCR; TCRdb's copy keeps in-frame clones and lacks some. The repertoire holds about 190,000 clones, with 45% to 65% as singletons. The germline gives CDR1 SNHLY, CDR2 FYNNEI. CDR3 length: 13 amino acids. Trimming pared 4 bases from V and 5 bases from J, leaving 9 bases between. Of note for this clone: Antigen unknown.

Treatment denoted: oral pan-JAK inhibitor, 5-10 mg twice daily. The material was CD4+ T cells sorted from blood, obtained at week 4, from a patient treated with tofacitinib. The source is a human donor with alopecia areata. J is TRBJ1-3 and V is TRBV2; TRBD1 might be the D (6 bases). Here the CDR3 DNA reads TGTGCCAGCAGTGGGGGGCGCCGAAACACCATATATTTT. Translating gives CASSGGRRNTIYF.